This entry lists 30 T cell receptor beta chains sequenced from one sample in a study of T cells in Graves' hyperthyroidism and ophthalmopathy. RNA transcripts were the template for amplifying TCR beta CDR3 regions. Initially, a first-round RT-PCR of the TCR CDR3 employed the HTBI primer set. MiXCR was run by TCRdb on the multiplex PCR reads, yielding one entry per CDR3 protein. The sample lists roughly 570,000 distinct CDR3 sequences, 46% occurring once. Sequenced sample: peripheral blood or thyroid tissue (not recorded which). The receptor source for this set is a woman between 18 and 29 years old with Graves' hyperthyroidism.

This clonotype was recorded at least ten times. The V call is TRBV7-2, the J call TRBJ1-1; no clear D gene. The CDR3 has 13 amino acids. The V end was cut by 2 bases, the J end by 6 bases, with 10 bases between. Germline CDR1 and CDR2: SGHTA and FQGNSA. In DNA form, the CDR3 reads TGTGCCAGCAGCTTAATCGGGGTCCCTGAAGCTTTCTTT. Amino acids: CASSLIGVPEAFF. Supplemented by reference TRBV7-2 and TRBJ1-1, the full variable domain reads GAGVSQSPSNKVTEKGKDVELRCDPISGHTALYWYRQSLGQGLEFLIYFQGNSAPDKSGLPSDRFSAERTGGSVSTLTIQRTQQEDSAVYLCASSLIGVPEAFFGQGTRLTVV.

To note about this clonotype: A clone one base away is much larger, so this may be a read error. The J gene is TRBJ1-2, the V gene TRBV3-1; D gene unclear. Germline V gene lookup returns CDR1 LGHDT and CDR2 YNNKEL (reference sequence). Deletions cut 0 bases from V and 6 bases from J, with 8 bases between. CDR3 size: 13 residues. CDR3 sequence (DNA): TGTGCCAGCAGCCAAGAGGCGGACCATGGCTACACCTTC. Residues: CASSQEADHGYTF.

The J gene is TRBJ1-3, the V gene TRBV21-1. TRBV21-1 is termed a pseudogene. The CDR3 runs 13 residues. CDR3 coding DNA: TGTGCCAGCAGCATACTAGCGGGAAACACCATATATTTT. Protein: CASSILAGNTIYF.

DNA of the CDR3: TGTGCCACGAGGGGGGCGCGGGATGGCTACACCTTC. This encodes CATRGARDGYTF. The chain combines TRBV7-9 with TRBJ1-2; TRBD1 might be the D (6 bases). The V end was cut by 10 bases, the J end by 6 bases, with 15 bases between. CDR1 and CDR2 (germline): SEHNR, FQNEAQ (reference sequence). The CDR3 spans 12 residues.

The table lists this clonotype with many counts. This chain links TRBV7-9 with TRBJ1-2; 7 nucleotides line up with TRBD1. Losses at the gene ends were 4 bases for V and 2 bases for J; bases not matched to a gene: 4. This CDR3 has 14 amino acids. The germline V gene encodes CDR1 SEHNR and CDR2 FQNEAQ (reference sequence). The CDR3 is CASSWMGQNYGYTF. The CDR3 bases are TGTGCCAGCAGCTGGATGGGACAGAACTATGGCTACACCTTC.

The chain employs TRBV20-1 and TRBJ1-4; TRBD1 is a possible D gene (5 bases). V lost 1 base and J lost 4, with 16 bases in between. Germline CDR1 is DFQATT and CDR2 is SNEGSKA (reference sequence). The CDR3 is 16 amino acids. The CDR3 DNA is TGCAGTGCTAGAGCGGGGGGACGGCAGTTTAATGAAAAACTGTTTTTT. Encoded protein: CSARAGGRQFNEKLFF.

This clonotype was found a few times. A read error is possible here, since a much larger clone lies one base away. CDR3 nucleotide sequence: TGTGCCAGCAGCGAAGGACGTGCTTCTGGAAGCACCATATATTTT. Protein product: CASSEGRASGSTIYF. The chain recombines TRBV2 with TRBJ1-3; D is undetermined. This CDR3 contains 15 residues. Per germline, CDR1 SNHLY and CDR2 FYNNEI. Based on the CDR3 plus reference TRBV2 and TRBJ1-3, the full variable domain is EPEVTQTPSHQVTQMGQEVILRCVPISNHLYFYWYRQILGQKVEFLVSFYNNEISEKSEIFDDQFSVERPDGSNFTLKIRSTKLEDSAMYFCASSEGRASGSTIYFGEGSWLTVV.

The gene calls are TRBV7-9 and TRBJ1-1; no reliable D call. CDR3 length: 15 amino acids. Trimming shortened V by 6 bases and J by 3 bases, and 17 bases separated the two germline ends. The germline V gene has CDR1 SEHNR and CDR2 FQNEAQ (reference sequence). The CDR3 DNA reads as TGTGCCAGCAGTGCTAGAGACGACGGTTACACTGAAGCTTTCTTT. Encoded protein: CASSARDDGYTEAFF.

Only one count was recorded for this clonotype. The chain combines TRBV29-1 with TRBJ2-7; 10 bases are a match to TRBD2. The CDR3 runs to 15 residues. CDR1 is SQVTM and CDR2 is ANQGSEA in the germline V gene. The junction had 3 bases not matched to a gene; V was cut back by 1 base and J by 0 bases. The CDR3 protein is CSVEGLAGYSYEQYF. The CDR3 region has the DNA TGCAGCGTTGAAGGACTAGCGGGTTACTCCTACGAGCAGTACTTC.

A remark on this clonotype: One end of the junction does not line up with germline, which may come from a read error. This chain connects TRBV7-8 to TRBJ2-7; perhaps TRBD2 as D (5 bases). Germline lookup yields CDR1 SGHVS and CDR2 FQNEAQ. The CDR3 extends over 11 amino acids. This CDR3 reads CASSPRWELYF. DNA for the CDR3: TGTGCCAGCAGCCCGAGGTGGGAGCTGTACTTC.

The rearrangement joins TRBV4-1 to TRBJ1-1; 7 bases are shared with TRBD1. The CDR3 is 14 residues long. CDR1 and CDR2 from the germline V gene are MGHRA and YSYEKL. Trimming at V came to 1 base and at J to 10 bases, leaving 9 bases not matched to a gene. The CDR3 loop reads CASSQVGGQAGAFF. DNA of the CDR3: TGCGCCAGCAGCCAAGTCGGCGGACAGGCGGGAGCTTTCTTT.

This clonotype was observed a single time. The gene calls are TRBV5-1 and TRBJ1-2; D is uncertain. CDR3 size: 12 residues. V lost 0 bases and J 12 bases, leaving 12 bases between the germline ends. Germline loops: CDR1 SGHRS, CDR2 YFSETQ. The CDR3 is CASSLDGSGNTF. DNA for the CDR3: TGCGCCAGCAGCTTGGATGGCTCTGGAAACACCTTC.

In its sample, this clonotype was seen many times. This chain's CDR3 is CASSLVLQWSHYEQYF. The CDR3 DNA reads as TGTGCCAGCAGCTTGGTACTCCAGTGGAGTCATTACGAGCAGTACTTC. This chain links TRBV5-6 with TRBJ2-7; no clear D. CDR3 size: 16 residues. Germline V gene lookup returns CDR1 SGHDT and CDR2 YYEEEE. V lost 0 bases and J 4 bases, leaving 17 bases between the germline ends.

The chain couples TRBV15 to TRBJ1-4; 10 positions agree with TRBD1. Germline V gene lookup returns CDR1 LNHNV and CDR2 YYDKDF (reference sequence). The CDR3 totals 15 residues. Trimming cost V 2 bases and J 5 bases; bases outside gene matches: 2. The CDR3 is CATSRPGQGNEKLFF. Here the CDR3 DNA reads TGTGCCACCAGCAGACCGGGACAGGGGAATGAAAAACTGTTTTTT.

V is TRBV7-2 and J is TRBJ2-2, with a weak D call TRBD1 (6 bases). The germline V gene encodes CDR1 SGHTA and CDR2 FQGNSA. V dropped 2 bases and J dropped 5 bases, with 12 bases sitting between them. This CDR3 comprises 15 residues. Here the CDR3 reads CASSLMLRGTGELFF. As DNA, the CDR3 is TGTGCCAGCAGCTTAATGCTCAGGGGTACCGGGGAGCTGTTTTTT. Using reference TRBV7-2 and TRBJ2-2 for the parts outside the CDR3, the full variable domain is GAGVSQSPSNKVTEKGKDVELRCDPISGHTALYWYRQSLGQGLEFLIYFQGNSAPDKSGLPSDRFSAERTGGSVSTLTIQRTQQEDSAVYLCASSLMLRGTGELFFGEGSRLTVL.

The CDR3 sequence: CASSPGGALTDTQYF. In DNA form, the CDR3 reads TGTGCCAGCAGCCCCGGAGGGGCCCTCACAGATACGCAGTATTTT. V usage is TRBV7-7 and J usage is TRBJ2-3; possible D gene TRBD2, 6 bases. Germline CDR1 SSHAT, CDR2 FNYEAQ (reference sequence). The V end was cut by 5 bases, the J end by 2 bases, with 14 bases between. This CDR3 has 15 amino acids.

The count of this clonotype is one. CDR3 protein: CAISSQGGETQYF. CDR3 nucleotides: TGTGCCATCAGTTCGCAGGGAGGAGAGACCCAGTACTTC. The rearrangement joins TRBV10-3 to TRBJ2-5; perhaps TRBD2 as D (6 bases). Between the trimmed V and J ends, which lost 5 bases and 4 bases, there was a span of 11 bases. This CDR3 comprises 13 residues. CDR1 and CDR2 from the germline V gene are ENHRY and SYGVKD.

The chain links TRBV24-1 to TRBJ2-7, with D possibly being TRBD1 (5 bases). This CDR3 has 15 residues. V was cut by 5 bases and J by 0 bases, with 13 bases left in between. Germline CDR1 KGHDR, CDR2 SFDVKD. CDR3 DNA: TGTGCCACCAGTGGCGGTCAGGGCGTCTCCTACGAGCAGTACTTC. Amino acid sequence: CATSGGQGVSYEQYF.

This clonotype was observed at least ten times. The J gene is TRBJ2-6, the V gene TRBV24-1; the D is unclear. The V end lost 0 bases, the J end lost 2 bases, and 4 bases lay between the germline ends. The CDR3 covers 15 residues. The germline V gene encodes CDR1 KGHDR and CDR2 SFDVKD. This chain's CDR3 is CATSDLYAGANVLTF. CDR3 coding DNA: TGTGCCACCAGTGATTTGTACGCTGGGGCCAACGTCCTGACTTTC.

A remark on this clonotype: The CDR3 does not close with the conserved phenylalanine or tryptophan, likely indicating a read error. The DNA is omitted, as the CDR3 cannot be located on it reliably, and the CDR3 follows TCRdb's listing. The chain has TRBV7-9 and TRBJ1-4; whether TRBD1, the table's D call, matches the DNA was not checked. The CDR3 is 8 residues long, counting both termini. Germline CDR1 SEHNR, CDR2 FQNEAQ (reference sequence). The CDR3 here is CASSSPNS.

This chain connects TRBV29-1 to TRBJ2-5; D possibly uses TRBD1 or TRBD2 (5 bases each). V lost 4 bases to trimming and J lost 3 bases, with 12 bases between them. This CDR3 is 13 amino acids long. Germline lookup yields CDR1 SQVTM and CDR2 ANQGSEA. CDR3 DNA: TGCAGCGTTGTAGGGGTCGGGGAAGAGACCCAGTACTTC. It encodes CSVVGVGEETQYF. The variable domain in full, completed from reference TRBV29-1 and TRBJ2-5, reads SAVISQKPSRDICQRGTSLTIQCQVDSQVTMMFWYRQQPGQSLTLIATANQGSEATYESGFVIDKFPISRPNLTFSTLTVSNMSPEDSSIYLCSVVGVGEETQYFGPGTRLLVL.

This chain links TRBV7-6 with TRBJ2-7; 7 bases line up with TRBD2. The CDR3 length is 14 residues. The V and J ends lost 8 bases and 3 bases, in that order; junction bases with no gene match: 10. Germline loops: CDR1 SGHVS, CDR2 FNYEAQ. CDR3 loop: CASQLRSGGYEQYF. In nucleotides, the CDR3 is TGTGCCAGCCAGCTCCGGTCGGGGGGCTACGAGCAGTACTTC.

The V and J genes are TRBV25-1 and TRBJ1-5, with D unclear. Trimming took off 3 bases at V and 5 bases at J, with 11 bases between the two ends. This CDR3 is built from 14 residues. Germline values: CDR1 MGHDK, CDR2 SYGVNS. CDR3 nucleotide sequence: TGTGCCAGCAGTGACGAATATAGAGATCAGCCCCAGCATTTT. It specifies CASSDEYRDQPQHF.

This clonotype was counted ten times or more. The V gene is TRBV6-2 or TRBV6-3, the J gene TRBJ2-5; D tentatively fits TRBD1 or TRBD2 (6 bases each). V lost 6 bases and J lost 1, with 12 bases in between. Germline loops: CDR1 MNHEY, CDR2 SVGEGT. CDR3 size: 14 residues. The CDR3 region is CASSPGAAQETQYF. The CDR3 DNA sequence: TGTGCCAGCAGCCCGGGGGCCGCCCAAGAGACCCAGTACTTC.

This chain links TRBV7-9 with TRBJ2-7; D possibly matches TRBD1 or TRBD2 (5 bases each). CDR1 is SEHNR and CDR2 is FQNEAQ in the germline V gene (reference sequence). The V end lost 3 bases, the J end lost 7 bases, and 19 bases lay between the germline ends. The CDR3 totals 15 residues. In nucleotides, the CDR3 is TGTGCCAGCAGCTTGGGCGACCGGGGCCACAATGAGCAGTACTTC. This codes for CASSLGDRGHNEQYF.

This rearrangement joins TRBV18 to TRBJ2-7, with D perhaps TRBD1 (6 bases). Per germline, CDR1 KGHSH and CDR2 LQKENI. The length of the CDR3 is 15 residues. V was shortened by 0 bases and J by 3 bases, with 12 bases between the two germline ends. The CDR3, as DNA: TGTGCCAGCTCACCACCGGGGCAGGGGATCTACGAGCAGTACTTC. Translating it yields CASSPPGQGIYEQYF.

Turning to this clonotype: A much larger clone lies one base from this, so it may be a read error. This chain connects TRBV4-1 to TRBJ2-2; D may be TRBD2 (6 bases). CDR1 MGHRA and CDR2 YSYEKL come from the germline V gene. This CDR3 has 17 amino acids. CDR3 region: CASSQRDLPDLGGELSF. The CDR3 DNA sequence: TGCGCCAGCAGCCAGAGGGACCTCCCTGATCTTGGCGGGGAGCTGTCTTTT.

The J gene is TRBJ1-1, the V gene TRBV2, with a tentative D call TRBD1 (6 bases). Trimming took 7 bases from V and 2 from J, leaving 14 bases between them. The CDR3 has 14 residues. Germline V gives CDR1 SNHLY, CDR2 FYNNEI. The CDR3 bases are TGTGCCAGCATCAGAAGGGGGGGCAACACTGAAGCTTTCTTT. It translates to CASIRRGGNTEAFF. The full variable domain, with the rest looked up from reference TRBV2 and TRBJ1-1, is EPEVTQTPSHQVTQMGQEVILRCVPISNHLYFYWYRQILGQKVEFLVSFYNNEISEKSEIFDDQFSVERPDGSNFTLKIRSTKLEDSAMYFCASIRRGGNTEAFFGQGTRLTVV.

This clonotype was detected many times. This chain joins TRBV7-9 and TRBJ2-3; 8 bases are a match to TRBD1. Trimming cost V 5 bases and J 1 base; bases outside gene matches: 5. The CDR3 has 15 residues. The germline CDR1 and CDR2 sequences are SEHNR and FQNEAQ (reference sequence). The CDR3: CASSPDRGRTDTQYF. In DNA form, the CDR3 reads TGTGCCAGCAGCCCCGACAGGGGACGCACAGATACGCAGTATTTT. The whole variable domain, filled in from reference TRBV7-9 and TRBJ2-3, reads DTGVSQNPRHKITKRGQNVTFRCDPISEHNRLYWYRQTLGQGPEFLTYFQNEAQLEKSRLLSDRFSAERPKGSFSTLEIQRTEQGDSAMYLCASSPDRGRTDTQYFGPGTRLTVL.

Only a few counts were recorded for this clonotype. V gene TRBV7-8 combines with J gene TRBJ2-7; perhaps TRBD1 as D (6 bases). V gave up 4 bases and J gave up 9 bases, with 16 bases separating them. Germline lookup yields CDR1 SGHVS and CDR2 FQNEAQ. There are 13 residues in the CDR3. DNA for the CDR3: TGTGCCAGCAGCTCGCCACAGGGAAGAGGGCAGTACTTC. Its protein product is CASSSPQGRGQYF.